This T cell receptor beta chain is drawn from a study of cytomegalovirus exposure and HLA in healthy donors. Findings of the study overall: Some segments of the V type, notably TRBV6-2 and TRBV6-3, were excluded as indistinguishable. TCR beta chains numbering more than 150 were designated cytomegalovirus-associated.

The PCR ran on 60 Vbeta and 13 Jbeta primers. Sequencing used immunoSEQ multiplex PCR; TCRdb keeps in-frame clones, though not all of them. The sample holds approximately 140,000 clones, 79% seen once. Donors were nominally healthy when sampled, though unrecorded immune exposures were likely. With respect to this clone: Its target is not known.

V lost 5 bases and J lost 5; bases outside the gene matches: 8. Germline CDR1 MDHEN, CDR2 SYDVKM. The CDR3 loop spans 14 amino acids. The sequencing sample was made of PBMCs. The chain uses TRBV28 and TRBJ1-1; 7 bases map to TRBD1. The clonotype comes from a middle-aged man in good health and CMV-seropositive. The CDR3 loop reads CASSPDREPTEAFF. The CDR3 bases are TGTGCCAGCAGTCCCGACAGGGAACCTACTGAAGCTTTCTTT.